This TCR beta chain was identified in a study of OX40 agonist ivuxolimab in advanced cancers. General study points: Normalized T-cell clonal expansion was also low in a subset of nonresponders. Still undetermined is the antigen specificity of the expanded peripheral T cells.

Individuals having autoimmune disease history or systemic immunosuppression were not enrolled. Sequencing used immunoSEQ multiplex PCR; TCRdb keeps in-frame clones, though not all of them. The sample has some 97,000 clones; about nine tenths are singletons. Germline CDR1 is SGHAT and CDR2 is FQNNGV. The CDR3 has 11 residues. V was clipped by 6 bases and J by 6 bases; unmatched bases: 2. As regards this clone: Its specificity is not known.

This clonotype originated in an adult with an advanced solid tumor such as melanoma, head and neck, liver or kidney cancer. Material: CD4+ or CD8+ T cells sorted from blood, obtained in a trial of the OX40 agonist ivuxolimab. V usage is TRBV11-2 and J usage is TRBJ2-7; 7 positions match TRBD2. The CDR3 region is CASRGGFEQYF. As DNA, the CDR3 is TGTGCCAGCAGGGGGGGGTTCGAGCAGTACTTC. Full variable domain (missing parts from reference TRBV11-2 and TRBJ2-7): EAGVAQSPRYKIIEKRQSVAFWCNPISGHATLYWYQQILGQGPKLLIQFQNNGVVDDSQLPKDRFSAERLKGVDSTLKIQPAKLEDSAVYLCASRGGFEQYFGPGTRLTVT.